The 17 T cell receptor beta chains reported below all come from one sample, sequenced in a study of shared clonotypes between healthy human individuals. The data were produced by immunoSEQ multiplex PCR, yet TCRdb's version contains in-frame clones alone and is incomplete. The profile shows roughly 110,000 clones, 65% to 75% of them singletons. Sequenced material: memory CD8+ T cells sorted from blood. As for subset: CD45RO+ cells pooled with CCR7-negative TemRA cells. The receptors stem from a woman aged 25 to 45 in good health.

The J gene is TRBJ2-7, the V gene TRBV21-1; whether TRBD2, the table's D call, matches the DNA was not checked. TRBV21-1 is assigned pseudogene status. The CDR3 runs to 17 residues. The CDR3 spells CASSKKGVREESYEQYF. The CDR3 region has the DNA TGTGCCAGCAGCAAAAAGGGGGTGCGGGAGGAATCCTACGAGCAGTACTTC.

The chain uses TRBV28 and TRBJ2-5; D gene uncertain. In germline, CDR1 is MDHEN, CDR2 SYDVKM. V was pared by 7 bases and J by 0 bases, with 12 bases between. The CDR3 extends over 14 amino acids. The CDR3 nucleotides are TGTGCCAGCATCCCGGTAGGGTACCAAGAGACCCAGTACTTC. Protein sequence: CASIPVGYQETQYF.

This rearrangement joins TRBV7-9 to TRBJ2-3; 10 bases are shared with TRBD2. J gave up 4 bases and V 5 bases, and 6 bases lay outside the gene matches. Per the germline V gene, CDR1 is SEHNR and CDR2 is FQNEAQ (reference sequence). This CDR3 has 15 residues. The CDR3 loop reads CASSQERGGPDTQYF. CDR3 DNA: TGTGCCAGCAGCCAAGAGCGGGGGGGACCAGATACGCAGTATTTT. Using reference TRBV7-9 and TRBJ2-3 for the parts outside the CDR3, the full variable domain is DTGVSQNPRHKITKRGQNVTFRCDPISEHNRLYWYRQTLGQGPEFLTYFQNEAQLEKSRLLSDRFSAERPKGSFSTLEIQRTEQGDSAMYLCASSQERGGPDTQYFGPGTRLTVL.

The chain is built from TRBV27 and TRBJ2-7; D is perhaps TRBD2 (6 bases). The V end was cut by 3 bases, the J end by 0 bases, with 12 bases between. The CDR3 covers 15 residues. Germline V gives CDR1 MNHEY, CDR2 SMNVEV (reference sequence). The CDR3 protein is CASSFRLVSSYEQYF. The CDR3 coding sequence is TGTGCCAGCAGTTTCCGACTAGTGAGCTCCTACGAGCAGTACTTC.

CDR3 DNA sequence: TGTGCCAGCAGTGAAGGCGGACTTGGCTACACCTTC. Its protein product is CASSEGGLGYTF. The chain is built from TRBV2 and TRBJ1-2; no reliable D call. This CDR3 is built from 12 residues. CDR1 SNHLY and CDR2 FYNNEI come from the germline V gene. Trimming cost V 1 base and J 7 bases, with 7 bases left between them.

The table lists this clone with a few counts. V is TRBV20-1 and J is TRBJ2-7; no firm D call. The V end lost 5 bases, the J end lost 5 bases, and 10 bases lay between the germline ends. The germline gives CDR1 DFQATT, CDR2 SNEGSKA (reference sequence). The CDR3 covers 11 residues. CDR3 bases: TGCAGTGCTCTAAGGGTCGACGAGCAGTACTTC. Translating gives CSALRVDEQYF.

The chain's CDR3 is CASSIAAVQETQYF. The CDR3 DNA reads as TGTGCCAGTAGTATAGCAGCGGTGCAAGAGACCCAGTACTTC. V usage is TRBV19 and J usage is TRBJ2-5; perhaps TRBD2 as D (5 bases). The CDR3 length is 14 residues. From germline, CDR1 is LNHDA and CDR2 SQIVND (reference sequence). Trimming took 1 base from V and 2 from J, leaving 8 bases between them.

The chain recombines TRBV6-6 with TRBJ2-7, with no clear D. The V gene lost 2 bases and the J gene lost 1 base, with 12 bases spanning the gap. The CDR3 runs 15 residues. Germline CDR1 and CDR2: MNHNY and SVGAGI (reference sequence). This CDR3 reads CASSYSKGWSYEQYF. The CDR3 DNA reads TGTGCCAGCAGTTACAGCAAGGGCTGGTCCTACGAGCAGTACTTC.

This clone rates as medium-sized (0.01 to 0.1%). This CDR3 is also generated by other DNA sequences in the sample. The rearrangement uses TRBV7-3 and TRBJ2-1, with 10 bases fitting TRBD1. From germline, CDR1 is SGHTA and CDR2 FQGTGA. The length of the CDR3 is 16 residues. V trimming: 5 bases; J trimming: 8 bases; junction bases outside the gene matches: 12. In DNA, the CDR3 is TGTGCCAGCAGCAGAACGGGACAGGGGAGCGTAGATGAGCAGTTCTTC. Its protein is CASSRTGQGSVDEQFF.

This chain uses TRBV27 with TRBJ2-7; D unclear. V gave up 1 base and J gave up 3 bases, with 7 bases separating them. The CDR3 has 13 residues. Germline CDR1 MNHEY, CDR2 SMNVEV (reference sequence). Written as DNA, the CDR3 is TGTGCCAGCAGTTTATTTGCAAACTACGAGCAGTACTTC. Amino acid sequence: CASSLFANYEQYF.

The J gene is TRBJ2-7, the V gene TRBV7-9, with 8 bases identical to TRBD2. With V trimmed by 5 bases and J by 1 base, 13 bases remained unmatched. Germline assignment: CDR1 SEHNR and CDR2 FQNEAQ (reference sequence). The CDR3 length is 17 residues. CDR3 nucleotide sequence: TGTGCCAGCAGCGGTACTAGCTTTGCGGGAGGATCCTACGAGCAGTACTTC. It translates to CASSGTSFAGGSYEQYF.

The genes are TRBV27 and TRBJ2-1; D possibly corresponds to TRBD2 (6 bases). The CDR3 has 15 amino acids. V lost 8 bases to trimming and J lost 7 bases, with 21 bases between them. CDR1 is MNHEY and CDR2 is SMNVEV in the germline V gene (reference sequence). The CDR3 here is CASGVGATGANEQFF. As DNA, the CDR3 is TGTGCCAGCGGGGTTGGGGCGACGGGAGCAAATGAGCAGTTCTTC.

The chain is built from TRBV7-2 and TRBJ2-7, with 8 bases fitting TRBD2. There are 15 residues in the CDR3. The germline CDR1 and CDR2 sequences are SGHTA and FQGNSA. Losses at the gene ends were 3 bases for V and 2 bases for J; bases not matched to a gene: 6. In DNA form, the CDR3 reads TGTGCCAGCAGCTTTGCCCCCGGGGGGGCCTACGAGCAGTACTTC. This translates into CASSFAPGGAYEQYF.

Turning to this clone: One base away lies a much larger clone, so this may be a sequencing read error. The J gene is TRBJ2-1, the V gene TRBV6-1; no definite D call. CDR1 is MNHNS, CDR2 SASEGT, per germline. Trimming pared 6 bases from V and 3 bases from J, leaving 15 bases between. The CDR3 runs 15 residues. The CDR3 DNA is TGTGCCAGCAGCGGATACGATGAAGGCTACAATGAGCAGTTCTTC. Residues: CASSGYDEGYNEQFF.

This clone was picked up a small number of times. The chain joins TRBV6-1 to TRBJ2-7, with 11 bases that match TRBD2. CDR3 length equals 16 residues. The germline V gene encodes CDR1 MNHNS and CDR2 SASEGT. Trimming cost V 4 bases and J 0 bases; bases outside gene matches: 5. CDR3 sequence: CASSAASGRPSYEQYF. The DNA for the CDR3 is TGTGCCAGCAGTGCCGCTAGCGGGAGGCCCTCCTACGAGCAGTACTTC.

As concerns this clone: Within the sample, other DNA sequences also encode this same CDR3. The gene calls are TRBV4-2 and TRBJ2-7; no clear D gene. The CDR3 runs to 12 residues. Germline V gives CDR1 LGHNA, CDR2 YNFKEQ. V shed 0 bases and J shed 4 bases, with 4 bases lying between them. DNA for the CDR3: TGTGCCAGCAGCCAAGAAGGATACGAGCAGTACTTC. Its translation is CASSQEGYEQYF.

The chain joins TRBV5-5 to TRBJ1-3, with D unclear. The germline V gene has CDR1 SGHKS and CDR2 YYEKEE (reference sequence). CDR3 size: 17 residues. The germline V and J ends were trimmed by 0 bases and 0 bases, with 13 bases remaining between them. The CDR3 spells CASSLVVGRLSGNTIYF. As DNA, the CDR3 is TGTGCCAGCAGCTTGGTCGTAGGTCGGCTCTCTGGAAACACCATATATTTT.